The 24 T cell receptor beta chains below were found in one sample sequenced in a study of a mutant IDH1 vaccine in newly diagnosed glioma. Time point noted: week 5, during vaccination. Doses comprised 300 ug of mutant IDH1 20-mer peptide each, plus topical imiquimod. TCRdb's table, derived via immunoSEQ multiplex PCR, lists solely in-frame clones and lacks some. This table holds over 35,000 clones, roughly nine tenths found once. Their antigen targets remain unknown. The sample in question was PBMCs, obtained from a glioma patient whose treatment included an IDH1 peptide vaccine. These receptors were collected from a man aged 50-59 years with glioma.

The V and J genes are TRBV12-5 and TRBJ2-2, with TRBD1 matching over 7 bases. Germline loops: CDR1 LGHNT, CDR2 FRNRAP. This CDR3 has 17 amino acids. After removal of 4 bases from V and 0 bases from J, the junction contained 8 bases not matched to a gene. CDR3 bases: TGTGCTAGTGGTTCGACTGCCGGGACAGCGAACACCGGGGAGCTGTTTTTT. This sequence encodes CASGSTAGTANTGELFF.

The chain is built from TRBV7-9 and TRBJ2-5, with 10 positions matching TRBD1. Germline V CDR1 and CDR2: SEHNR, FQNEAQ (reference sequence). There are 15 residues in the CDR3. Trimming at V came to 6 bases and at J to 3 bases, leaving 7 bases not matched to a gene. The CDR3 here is CASSSPGTGEETQYF. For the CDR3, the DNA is TGTGCCAGCAGTTCTCCCGGGACAGGGGAAGAGACCCAGTACTTC. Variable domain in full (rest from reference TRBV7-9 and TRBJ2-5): DTGVSQNPRHKITKRGQNVTFRCDPISEHNRLYWYRQTLGQGPEFLTYFQNEAQLEKSRLLSDRFSAERPKGSFSTLEIQRTEQGDSAMYLCASSSPGTGEETQYFGPGTRLLVL.

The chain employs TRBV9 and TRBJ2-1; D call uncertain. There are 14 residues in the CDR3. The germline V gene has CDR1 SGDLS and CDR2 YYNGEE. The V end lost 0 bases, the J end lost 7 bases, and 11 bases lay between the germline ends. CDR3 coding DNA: TGTGCCAGCAGCGTAGGGGCCCATGGGAATGAGCAGTTCTTC. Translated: CASSVGAHGNEQFF.

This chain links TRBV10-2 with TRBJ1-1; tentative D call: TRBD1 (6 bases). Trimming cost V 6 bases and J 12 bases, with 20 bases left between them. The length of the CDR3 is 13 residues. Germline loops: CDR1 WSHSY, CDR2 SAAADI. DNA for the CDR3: TGCGCCAGCAGGACAGGCGGGACCACTGAGTCTTTCTTT. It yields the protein CASRTGGTTESFF.

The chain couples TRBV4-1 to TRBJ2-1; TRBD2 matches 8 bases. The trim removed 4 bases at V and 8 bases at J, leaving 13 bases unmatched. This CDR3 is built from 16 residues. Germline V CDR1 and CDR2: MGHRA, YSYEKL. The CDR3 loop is CASSRNTGTSFDEQFF. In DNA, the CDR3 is TGCGCCAGCAGCCGAAATACCGGGACTAGTTTTGATGAGCAGTTCTTC.

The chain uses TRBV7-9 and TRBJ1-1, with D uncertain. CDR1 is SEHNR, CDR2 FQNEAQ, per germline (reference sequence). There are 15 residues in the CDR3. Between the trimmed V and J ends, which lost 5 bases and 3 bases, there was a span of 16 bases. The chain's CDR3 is CASSGRGRSYTEAFF. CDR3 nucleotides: TGTGCCAGCAGCGGACGTGGTAGGTCCTACACTGAAGCTTTCTTT.

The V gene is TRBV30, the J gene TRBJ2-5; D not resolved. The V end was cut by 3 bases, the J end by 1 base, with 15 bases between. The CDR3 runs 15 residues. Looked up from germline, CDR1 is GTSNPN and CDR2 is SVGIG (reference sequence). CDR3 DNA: TGTGCCTGGAGCCTACTGACGACCCGCCAAGAGACCCAGTACTTC. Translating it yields CAWSLLTTRQETQYF.

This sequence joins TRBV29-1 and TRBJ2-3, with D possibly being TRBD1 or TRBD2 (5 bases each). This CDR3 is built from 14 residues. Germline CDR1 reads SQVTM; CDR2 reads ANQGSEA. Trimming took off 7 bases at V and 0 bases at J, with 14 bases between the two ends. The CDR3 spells CSACPGPSTDTQYF. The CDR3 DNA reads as TGCAGCGCCTGCCCGGGACCTAGCACAGATACGCAGTATTTT.

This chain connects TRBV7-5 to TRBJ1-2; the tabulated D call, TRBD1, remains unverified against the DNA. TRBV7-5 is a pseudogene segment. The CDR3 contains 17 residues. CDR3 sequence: CARSLRGDREGDYGYTF. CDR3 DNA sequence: TGTGCCAGAAGCCTACGGGGGGACAGGGAGGGTGACTATGGCTACACCTTC.

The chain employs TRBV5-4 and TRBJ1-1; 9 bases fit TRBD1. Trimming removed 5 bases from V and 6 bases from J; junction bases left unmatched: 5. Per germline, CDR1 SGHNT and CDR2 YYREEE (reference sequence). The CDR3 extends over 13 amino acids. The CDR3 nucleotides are TGTGCCAGCAGACCAGACAGGGGGTCTGAAGCTTTCTTT. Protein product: CASRPDRGSEAFF.

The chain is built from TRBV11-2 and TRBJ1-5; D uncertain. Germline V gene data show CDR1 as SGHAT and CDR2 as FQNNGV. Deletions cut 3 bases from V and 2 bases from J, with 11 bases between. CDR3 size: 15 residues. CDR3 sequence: CASSLTSRRNQPQHF. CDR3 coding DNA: TGTGCCAGCAGCTTGACCTCTAGGCGCAATCAGCCCCAGCATTTT.

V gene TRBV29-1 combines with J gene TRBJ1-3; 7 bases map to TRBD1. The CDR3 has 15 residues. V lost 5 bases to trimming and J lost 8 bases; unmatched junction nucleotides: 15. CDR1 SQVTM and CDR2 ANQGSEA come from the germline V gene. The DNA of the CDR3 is TGCAGCGTTACCGGGACAGTGAAGAATCGGGACACCATATATTTT. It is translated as CSVTGTVKNRDTIYF. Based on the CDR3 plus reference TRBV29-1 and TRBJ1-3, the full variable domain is SAVISQKPSRDICQRGTSLTIQCQVDSQVTMMFWYRQQPGQSLTLIATANQGSEATYESGFVIDKFPISRPNLTFSTLTVSNMSPEDSSIYLCSVTGTVKNRDTIYFGEGSWLTVV.

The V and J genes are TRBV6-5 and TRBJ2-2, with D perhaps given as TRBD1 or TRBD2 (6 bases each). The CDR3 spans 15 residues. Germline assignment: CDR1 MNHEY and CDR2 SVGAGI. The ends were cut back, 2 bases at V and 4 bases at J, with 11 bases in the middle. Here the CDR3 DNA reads TGTGCCAGCAGTTACGAGGGGGGCCGCACCGGGGAGCTGTTTTTT. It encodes CASSYEGGRTGELFF.

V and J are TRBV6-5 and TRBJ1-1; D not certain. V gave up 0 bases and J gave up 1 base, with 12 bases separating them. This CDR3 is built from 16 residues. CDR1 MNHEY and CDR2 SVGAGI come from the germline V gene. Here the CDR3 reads CASSYSMPSQNTEAFF. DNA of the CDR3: TGTGCCAGCAGTTACTCGATGCCCAGCCAGAACACTGAAGCTTTCTTT.

CDR3 sequence reads: CAISESGAPAEAFF. CDR3 in DNA: TGTGCCATCAGTGAGTCCGGGGCGCCGGCTGAAGCTTTCTTT. This sequence joins TRBV10-3 and TRBJ1-1; a weak D match, TRBD1 (5 bases). Germline CDR1 is ENHRY and CDR2 is SYGVKD. The CDR3 extends over 14 amino acids. Trimming shortened V by 0 bases and J by 6 bases, and 11 bases separated the two germline ends.

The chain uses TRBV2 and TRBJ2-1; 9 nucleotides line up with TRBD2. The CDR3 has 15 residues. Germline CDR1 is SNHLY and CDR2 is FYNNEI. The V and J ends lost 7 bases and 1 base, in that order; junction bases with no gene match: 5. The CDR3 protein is CASTRREGSYNEQFF. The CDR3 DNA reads TGTGCCAGCACCAGGCGGGAGGGATCCTACAATGAGCAGTTCTTC. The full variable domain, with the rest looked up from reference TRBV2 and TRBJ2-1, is EPEVTQTPSHQVTQMGQEVILRCVPISNHLYFYWYRQILGQKVEFLVSFYNNEISEKSEIFDDQFSVERPDGSNFTLKIRSTKLEDSAMYFCASTRREGSYNEQFFGPGTRLTVL.

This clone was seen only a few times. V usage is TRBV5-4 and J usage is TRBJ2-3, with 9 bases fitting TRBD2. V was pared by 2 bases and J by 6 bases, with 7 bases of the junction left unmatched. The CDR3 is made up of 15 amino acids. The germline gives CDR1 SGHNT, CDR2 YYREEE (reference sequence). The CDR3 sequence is CASSLASGTGDTQYF. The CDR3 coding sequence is TGTGCCAGCAGCTTAGCTAGCGGGACGGGGGATACGCAGTATTTT.

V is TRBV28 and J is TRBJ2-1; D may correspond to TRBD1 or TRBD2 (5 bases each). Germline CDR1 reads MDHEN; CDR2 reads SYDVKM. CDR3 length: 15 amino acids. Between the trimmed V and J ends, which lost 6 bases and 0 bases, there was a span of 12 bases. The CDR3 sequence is CASRVFGTSYNEQFF. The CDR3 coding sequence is TGTGCCAGCAGGGTGTTTGGGACCTCCTACAATGAGCAGTTCTTC.

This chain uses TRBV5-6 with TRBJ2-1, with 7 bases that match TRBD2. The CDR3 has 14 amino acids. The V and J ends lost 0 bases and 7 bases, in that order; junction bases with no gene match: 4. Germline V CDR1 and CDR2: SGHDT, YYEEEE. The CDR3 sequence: CASSLVLATNEQFF. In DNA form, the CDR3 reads TGTGCCAGCAGCTTGGTACTAGCGACGAATGAGCAGTTCTTC.

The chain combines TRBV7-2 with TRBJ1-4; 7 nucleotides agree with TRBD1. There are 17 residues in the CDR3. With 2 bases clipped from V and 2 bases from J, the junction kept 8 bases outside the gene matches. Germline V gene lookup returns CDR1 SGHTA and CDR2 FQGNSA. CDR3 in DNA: TGTGCCAGCAGCTTATTGCCAGGGGGGCGTACTAATGAAAAACTGTTTTTT. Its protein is CASSLLPGGRTNEKLFF. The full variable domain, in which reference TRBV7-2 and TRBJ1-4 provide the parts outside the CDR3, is GAGVSQSPSNKVTEKGKDVELRCDPISGHTALYWYRQSLGQGLEFLIYFQGNSAPDKSGLPSDRFSAERTGGSVSTLTIQRTQQEDSAVYLCASSLLPGGRTNEKLFFGSGTQLSVL.

The CDR3 nucleotides are TGTGCCAGCAGCCAAGGGGCGAACTATGGCTACACCTTC. Its protein is CASSQGANYGYTF. The V gene is TRBV28, the J gene TRBJ1-2; weak D call: TRBD1 (5 bases). CDR3 length: 13 amino acids. CDR1 and CDR2 (germline): MDHEN, SYDVKM. Between the trimmed V and J ends, which lost 6 bases and 2 bases, there was a span of 10 bases.

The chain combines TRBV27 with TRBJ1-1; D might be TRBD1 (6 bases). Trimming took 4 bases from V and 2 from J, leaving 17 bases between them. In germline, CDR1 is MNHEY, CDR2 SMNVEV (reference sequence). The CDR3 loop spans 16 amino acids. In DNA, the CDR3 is TGTGCCAGCAGTTCCCCAGGGGCTGCCCTCAACACTGAAGCTTTCTTT. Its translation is CASSSPGAALNTEAFF.

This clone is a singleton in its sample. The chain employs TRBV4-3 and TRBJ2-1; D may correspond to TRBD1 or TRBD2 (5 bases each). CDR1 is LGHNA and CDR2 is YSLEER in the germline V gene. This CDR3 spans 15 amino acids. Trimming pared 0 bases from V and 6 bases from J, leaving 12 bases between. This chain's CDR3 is CASSQETGLGNEQFF. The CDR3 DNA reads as TGCGCCAGCAGCCAAGAAACGGGGCTCGGCAATGAGCAGTTCTTC.

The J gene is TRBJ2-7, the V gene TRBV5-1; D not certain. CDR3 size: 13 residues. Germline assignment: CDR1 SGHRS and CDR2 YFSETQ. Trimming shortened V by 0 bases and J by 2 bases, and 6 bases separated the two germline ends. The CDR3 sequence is CASSLVGTYEQYF. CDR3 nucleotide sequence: TGCGCCAGCAGCTTGGTGGGGACCTACGAGCAGTACTTC. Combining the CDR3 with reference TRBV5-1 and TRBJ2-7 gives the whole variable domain KAGVTQTPRYLIKTRGQQVTLSCSPISGHRSVSWYQQTPGQGLQFLFEYFSETQRNKGNFPGRFSGRQFSNSRSEMNVSTLELGDSALYLCASSLVGTYEQYFGPGTRLTVT.